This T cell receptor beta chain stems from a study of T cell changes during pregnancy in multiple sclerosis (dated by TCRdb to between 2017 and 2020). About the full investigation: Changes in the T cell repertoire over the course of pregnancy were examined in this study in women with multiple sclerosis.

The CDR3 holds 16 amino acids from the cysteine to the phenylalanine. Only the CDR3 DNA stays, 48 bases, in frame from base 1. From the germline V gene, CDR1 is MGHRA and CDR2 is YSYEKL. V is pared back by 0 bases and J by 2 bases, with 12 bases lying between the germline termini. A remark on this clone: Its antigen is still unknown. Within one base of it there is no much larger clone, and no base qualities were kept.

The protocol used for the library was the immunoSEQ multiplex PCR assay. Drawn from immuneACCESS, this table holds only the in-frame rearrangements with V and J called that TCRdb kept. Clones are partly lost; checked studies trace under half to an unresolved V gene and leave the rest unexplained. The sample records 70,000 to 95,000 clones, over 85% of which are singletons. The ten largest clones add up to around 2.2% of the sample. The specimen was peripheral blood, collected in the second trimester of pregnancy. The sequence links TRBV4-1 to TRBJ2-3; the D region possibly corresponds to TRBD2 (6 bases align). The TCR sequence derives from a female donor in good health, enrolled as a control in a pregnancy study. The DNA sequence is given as TGCGCCAGCAGCCAAGATGGGGCGGGGTCCACAGATACGCAGTATTTT. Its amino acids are CASSQDGAGSTDTQYF.